The 17 T cell receptor beta chains below were found in one sample sequenced in a study of cytomegalovirus exposure and HLA in healthy donors (TCRdb year 2017). Libraries came from the immunoSEQ multiplex PCR assay. Drawn from immuneACCESS, this table holds only the in-frame rearrangements with V and J called that TCRdb kept. Clones are partly lost; checked studies trace under half to an unresolved V gene and leave the rest unexplained. For this sample there are about 49,000 clones; roughly 92% appear just once. The ten biggest clones cover approximately 1.4% of the sample. The source material was PBMCs. The receptors come from a man between 18 and 29 years old in good health and CMV-seronegative.

This rearrangement joins TRBV2 to TRBJ2-2, with TRBD1 matching over 11 bases. The CDR3 is made up of 14 amino acids. J was trimmed by 6 bases and V by 6 bases; bases with no gene match: 3. Germline V CDR1 and CDR2: SNHLY, FYNNEI. The DNA of the CDR3 is TGTGCCAGCAGGGGGACAGGGGGTGCCGGGGAGCTGTTTTTT. Protein: CASRGTGGAGELFF.

This chain joins TRBV27 and TRBJ2-3, with a tentative D call TRBD1 (5 bases). The CDR3 is made up of 13 amino acids. Per germline, CDR1 MNHEY and CDR2 SMNVEV (reference sequence). V was cut by 1 base and J by 4 bases, with 6 bases left in between. CDR3: CASSLWGPDTQYF. CDR3 nucleotide sequence: TGTGCCAGCAGTTTATGGGGCCCAGATACGCAGTATTTT.

V and J are TRBV11-3 and TRBJ2-6; 14 nucleotides agree with TRBD2. The germline V gene encodes CDR1 SGHNT and CDR2 YENEEA. The CDR3 has 19 amino acids. Trimming at V came to 5 bases and at J to 2 bases, leaving 8 bases not matched to a gene. For the CDR3, the DNA is TGTGCCAGCAGCCCGCGCCGGACTAGCGGGGGGACTGGGGCCAACGTCCTGACTTTC. Translated: CASSPRRTSGGTGANVLTF.

The CDR3 DNA sequence: TGTGCCAGCAGACGCCCGGACAGTAATCAGCCCCAGCATTTT. Its protein is CASRRPDSNQPQHF. The chain recombines TRBV6-6 with TRBJ1-5, with D possibly matching TRBD1 (6 bases). Trimming cost V 6 bases and J 4 bases, with 13 bases left between them. The CDR3 contains 14 residues. CDR1 is MNHNY and CDR2 is SVGAGI in the germline V gene (reference sequence).

V usage is TRBV9 and J usage is TRBJ2-2; 7 bases are a match to TRBD2. Germline V CDR1 and CDR2: SGDLS, YYNGEE. The CDR3 sequence is 17 residues long. The V and J ends lost 4 bases and 3 bases, in that order; junction bases with no gene match: 12. The CDR3 DNA follows: TGTGCCAGCAGCCCCCGCAGACTAGCCACGGACACCGGGGAGCTGTTTTTT. Its protein is CASSPRRLATDTGELFF.

This chain joins TRBV27 and TRBJ1-4; D unclear. The germline gives CDR1 MNHEY, CDR2 SMNVEV (reference sequence). Trimming took 7 bases from V and 8 from J, leaving 20 bases between them. The CDR3 spans 15 residues. CDR3 nucleotides: TGTGCCAGCAAGCCCTTGTCCGCGGCGAGAGAAAAACTGTTTTTT. Translating gives CASKPLSAAREKLFF.

The chain links TRBV6-6 to TRBJ2-7; TRBD2 matches at 9 bases. The CDR3 has 16 amino acids. Trimming at V came to 2 bases and at J to 6 bases, leaving 11 bases not matched to a gene. Germline CDR1 reads MNHNY; CDR2 reads SVGAGI (reference sequence). This CDR3 is CASSYRSGSAIVEQYF. In DNA form, the CDR3 reads TGTGCCAGCAGTTACCGTAGCGGGAGTGCTATCGTCGAGCAGTACTTC.

The chain joins TRBV4-3 to TRBJ2-7, with 8 bases lining up with TRBD2. V shed 1 base, J shed 3 bases, and the junction held 5 bases outside the gene matches. The CDR3 spans 15 residues. Germline V gene sequence: CDR1 LGHNA, CDR2 YSLEER. The CDR3 DNA follows: TGCGCCAGCAGCCAAGCGGCTAGCGGGTTCTACGAGCAGTACTTC. Protein: CASSQAASGFYEQYF.

The chain recombines TRBV27 with TRBJ1-5, with D perhaps matching TRBD1 (6 bases). The CDR3 consists of 14 residues. Germline V gene lookup returns CDR1 MNHEY and CDR2 SMNVEV (reference sequence). The germline V and J ends were trimmed by 5 bases and 3 bases, with 11 bases remaining between them. The CDR3 here is CASSLQGNNQPQHF. DNA of the CDR3: TGTGCCAGCAGTCTACAGGGTAACAATCAGCCCCAGCATTTT.

The rearrangement links TRBV7-9 to TRBJ2-5; tentatively, D is TRBD1 (5 bases). Germline CDR1 and CDR2: SEHNR and FQNEAQ (reference sequence). The CDR3 consists of 13 residues. Trimming removed 5 bases at V and 5 bases at J, with 12 bases between. The CDR3 loop is CASSRNAGETQYF. The CDR3 region has the DNA TGTGCCAGCAGCCGAAACGCAGGGGAGACCCAGTACTTC.

The chain has TRBV11-2 and TRBJ2-7, with 7 bases aligning to TRBD2. V shed 10 bases, J shed 5 bases, and the junction held 20 bases outside the gene matches. Germline V lookup: CDR1 SGHAT, CDR2 FQNNGV. The CDR3 is made up of 16 amino acids. The CDR3 bases are TGTGCCACCTCAGGGAGGGGACGGGAGTTGGTAAACGAGCAGTACTTC. Translated: CATSGRGRELVNEQYF.

The chain combines TRBV28 with TRBJ1-5; D is ambiguous. The CDR3 length is 13 residues. V was cut by 10 bases and J by 0 bases, with 10 bases left in between. Germline loops: CDR1 MDHEN, CDR2 SYDVKM. The CDR3 DNA reads as TGTGCCACACTCCCATATAGCAATCAGCCCCAGCATTTT. As protein: CATLPYSNQPQHF.

As DNA, the CDR3 is TGTGCCAGCAGCCCCAGCTCCTACGAGCAGTACTTC. Its translation: CASSPSSYEQYF. The gene calls are TRBV7-2 and TRBJ2-7; unclear D gene. The CDR3 is 12 residues long. Trimming shortened V by 5 bases and J by 0 bases, and 5 bases separated the two germline ends. Germline CDR1 is SGHTA and CDR2 is FQGNSA.

The chain has TRBV9 and TRBJ1-3; a weak D match, TRBD1 (5 bases). The CDR3 is 15 residues long. Looked up from germline, CDR1 is SGDLS and CDR2 is YYNGEE. V lost 3 bases, J lost 0 bases, and 10 bases lay in between. The CDR3 DNA reads as TGTGCCAGCAGCGCGGCGGGGGTCTCTGGAAACACCATATATTTT. Amino acid sequence: CASSAAGVSGNTIYF.

The chain recombines TRBV7-8 with TRBJ1-5; 12 bases fit TRBD1. Germline trimming cut 3 bases from V and 0 bases from J; bases unmatched to any gene: 3. Germline loops: CDR1 SGHVS, CDR2 FQNEAQ. CDR3 length: 17 amino acids. CDR3 sequence: CASSFGTGGNSNQPQHF. The CDR3 DNA is TGTGCCAGCAGCTTCGGGACAGGGGGCAATAGCAATCAGCCCCAGCATTTT.

The chain links TRBV30 to TRBJ1-5, with D possibly being TRBD1 (5 bases). The V end was cut by 2 bases, the J end by 5 bases, with 10 bases between. Germline V CDR1 and CDR2: GTSNPN, SVGIG (reference sequence). CDR3 length: 13 residues. CDR3: CAWSSGLDQPQHF. CDR3 nucleotides: TGTGCCTGGAGTTCAGGGCTTGATCAGCCCCAGCATTTT.

The J gene is TRBJ2-7, the V gene TRBV27; TRBD1 might be the D (6 bases). Germline V gene data show CDR1 as MNHEY and CDR2 as SMNVEV (reference sequence). This CDR3 contains 14 residues. Trimming took off 6 bases at V and 2 bases at J, with 14 bases between the two ends. The CDR3 sequence is CASSFGQTAYEQYF. The CDR3 DNA reads TGTGCCAGCAGCTTCGGACAGACAGCCTACGAGCAGTACTTC.